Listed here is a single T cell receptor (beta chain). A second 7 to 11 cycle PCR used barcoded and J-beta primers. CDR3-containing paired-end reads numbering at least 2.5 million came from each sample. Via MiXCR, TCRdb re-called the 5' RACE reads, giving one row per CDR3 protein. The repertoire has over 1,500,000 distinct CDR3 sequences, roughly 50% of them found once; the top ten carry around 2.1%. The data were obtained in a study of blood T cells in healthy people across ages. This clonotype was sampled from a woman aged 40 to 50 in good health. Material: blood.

CDR3 coding DNA: TGTGCCAGCAGCTTATGGCGGTACAACAATGAGCAGTTCTTC. It yields the protein CASSLWRYNNEQFF. The chain has TRBV13 and TRBJ2-1; no reliable D call. The CDR3 runs to 14 residues. Germline CDR1 PRHDT, CDR2 FYEKMQ (reference sequence). V was shortened by 2 bases and J by 5 bases, with 10 bases between the two germline ends.